The TCR beta chain under discussion was sequenced for a study of blood T cell repertoires in COVID-19. The CDR3 sequence is 13 residues long. V lost 3 bases to trimming and J lost 5 bases; unmatched junction nucleotides: 6. The germline V gene encodes CDR1 GTSNPN and CDR2 SVGIG (reference sequence). Clinical history reported by participants formed the basis on which cohorts were assigned. The table came from immunoSEQ multiplex PCR; TCRdb's copy has only in-frame clones and leaves some out. The sample has a few hundred thousand clones, just under 90% seen once. The sample was PBMCs or T cells enriched from blood (not recorded which). This receptor was obtained from a woman aged 25 to 39 who had recovered from COVID-19. This chain uses TRBV30 with TRBJ2-5; 7 bases map to TRBD2. CDR3 sequence (DNA): TGTGCCTGGAGCCGACTAGCTTGGGAGACCCAGTACTTC. This sequence encodes CAWSRLAWETQYF.